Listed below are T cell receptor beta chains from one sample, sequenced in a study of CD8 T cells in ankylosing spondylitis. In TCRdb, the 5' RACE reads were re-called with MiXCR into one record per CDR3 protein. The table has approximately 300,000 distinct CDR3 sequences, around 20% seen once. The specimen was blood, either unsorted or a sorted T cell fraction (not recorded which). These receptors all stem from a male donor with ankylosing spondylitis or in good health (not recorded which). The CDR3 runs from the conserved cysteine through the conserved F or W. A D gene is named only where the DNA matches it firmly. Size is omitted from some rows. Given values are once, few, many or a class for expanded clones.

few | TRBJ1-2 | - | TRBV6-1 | CASNHGGDNYGYTF | TGTGCCAGCAACCACGGGGGCGATAACTATGGCTACACCTTC
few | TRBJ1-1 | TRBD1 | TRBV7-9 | CASSLVTGGLTEAFF | TGTGCCAGCAGCTTAGTTACAGGGGGATTGACTGAAGCTTTCTTT
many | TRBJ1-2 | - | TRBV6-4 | CASSAQGFFGYTF | TGTGCCAGCAGTGCCCAGGGCTTCTTCGGTTACACCTTC
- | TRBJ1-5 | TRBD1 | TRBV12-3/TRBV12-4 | CASRITGAAQPQHF | TGTGCCAGCAGGATCACAGGGGCCGCTCAGCCCCAGCATTTT
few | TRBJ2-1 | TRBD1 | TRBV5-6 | CASSWGQGGYNEQFF | TGTGCCAGCAGTTGGGGACAGGGAGGCTACAATGAGCAGTTCTTC
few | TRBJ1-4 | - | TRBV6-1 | CASSEAGGVANEKLFF | TGTGCCAGCAGTGAAGCAGGGGGGGTCGCTAATGAAAAACTGTTTTTT
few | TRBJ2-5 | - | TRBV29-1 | CSVDIANTPETQYF | TGCAGCGTTGATATAGCCAATACCCCAGAAACCCAGTACTTC
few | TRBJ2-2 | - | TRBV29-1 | CSVAGAGELFF | TGCAGCGTTGCGGGGGCCGGGGAGCTGTTTTTT
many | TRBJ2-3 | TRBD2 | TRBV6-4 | CASSEGAGGTDTQYF | TGTGCCAGCAGTGAAGGTGCGGGAGGCACAGATACGCAGTATTTT
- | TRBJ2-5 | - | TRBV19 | CASSVTSQETQYF | TGTGCCAGTAGTGTGACCAGCCAAGAGACCCAGTACTTC
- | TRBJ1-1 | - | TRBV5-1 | CASSLSAGAEAFF | TGCGCCAGCAGCTTGTCTGCGGGGGCTGAAGCTTTCTTT
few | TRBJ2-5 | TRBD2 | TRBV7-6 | CASSLGTSALEETQYF | TGTGCCAGCAGCTTGGGGACTAGCGCTTTGGAAGAGACCCAGTACTTC
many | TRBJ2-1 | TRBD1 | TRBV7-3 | CASSLGGDREYYNEQFF | TGTGCCAGCAGCTTAGGAGGCGACAGGGAATACTACAATGAGCAGTTCTTC
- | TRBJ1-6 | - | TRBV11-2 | CARSLDGQGNSPLHF | TGTGCCCGCAGCTTAGACGGGCAGGGGAATTCACCCCTCCACTTT
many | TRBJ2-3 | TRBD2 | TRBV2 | CASSGTSGRTDTQYF | TGTGCCAGCAGCGGGACTAGCGGGAGGACCGATACGCAGTATTTT
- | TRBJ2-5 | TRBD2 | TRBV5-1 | CASSLAWGAGEKEAQYF | TGCGCCAGCAGCTTGGCCTGGGGAGCGGGAGAAAAAGAGGCCCAGTACTTC
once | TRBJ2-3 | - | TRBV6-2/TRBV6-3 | CASLERVSLADTQYF | TGTGCCAGCCTGGAAAGGGTGTCGTTGGCAGATACGCAGTATTTT
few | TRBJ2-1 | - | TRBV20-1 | CSASAGSSYNEQFF | TGCAGTGCTAGCGCGGGGTCCTCCTACAATGAGCAGTTCTTC
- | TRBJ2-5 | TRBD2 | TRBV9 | CASSVEAGGEETQYF | TGTGCCAGCAGCGTAGAGGCGGGGGGGGAGGAGACCCAGTACTTC
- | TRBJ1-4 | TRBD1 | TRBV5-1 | CASSGQGHEKLFF | TGCGCCAGCAGCGGACAGGGGCACGAAAAACTGTTTTTT
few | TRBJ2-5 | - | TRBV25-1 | CASGGLQETQYF | TGTGCCAGCGGTGGGCTTCAAGAGACCCAGTACTTC
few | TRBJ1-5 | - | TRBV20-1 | CSAREGSEHQPQHF | TGCAGTGCTAGAGAGGGTTCCGAGCATCAGCCCCAGCATTTT
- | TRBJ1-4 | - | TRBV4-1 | CASSQSGKDNEKLLF | TGCGCCAGCAGCCAATCTGGGAAGGATAATGAAAAACTGCTTTTT
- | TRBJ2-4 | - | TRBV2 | CASSEGIGGAQNIQYF | TGTGCCAGCAGTGAAGGCATTGGTGGAGCCCAGAACATTCAGTACTTC
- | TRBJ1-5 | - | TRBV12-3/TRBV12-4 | CASSGGGNSNQPQHF | TGTGCCAGCAGTGGAGGGGGGAATAGCAATCAGCCCCAGCATTTT